These 10 T cell receptor beta chains were all obtained from the same sample, sequenced in a study of metastatic and nonmetastatic thyroid tumors. TCRdb ran MiXCR on the PCR reads. The sample yields roughly 20,000 clones, approximately 30% seen once. There were no patients who had received any treatment before thyroid surgery. The sequenced sample was blood. All receptors derive from a female donor with papillary thyroid cancer or a benign thyroid nodule (not recorded which). Some clones in this sample may be carry-over from other donors' samples.

On this clone: One end of the junction does not line up with germline, which may come from a read error. The V and J genes are TRBV20-1 and TRBJ2-5, with 10 nucleotides matching TRBD2. This CDR3 comprises 14 residues. From germline, CDR1 is DFQATT and CDR2 SNEGSKA (reference sequence). CDR3 bases: TGCAGTGCAAGAGCGGGAGGGCCAATGGAGACCCAGTACTTC. This translates into CSARAGGPMETQYF.

J is TRBJ1-5 and V is TRBV24-1; D possibly corresponds to TRBD1 (5 bases). The CDR3 consists of 15 residues. The V gene's germline CDR1 is KGHDR and CDR2 SFDVKD. The V end lost 3 bases, the J end lost 5 bases, and 13 bases lay between the germline ends. CDR3 sequence: CATSDGAGKYQPQHF. As DNA, the CDR3 is TGTGCCACCAGTGATGGGGCAGGGAAGTATCAGCCCCAGCATTTT.

This clone showed up many times. Other DNA sequences in the sample encode the same CDR3. This chain links TRBV5-1 with TRBJ2-7; perhaps TRBD2 as D (6 bases). V dropped 4 bases and J dropped 1 base, with 9 bases sitting between them. CDR3 size: 13 residues. In germline, CDR1 is SGHRS, CDR2 YFSETQ. The CDR3 DNA is TGCGCCAGCAGCACCGGAGGGTCCTACGAGCAGTACTTC. Protein product: CASSTGGSYEQYF.

The sample holds many counts of this clone. The CDR3 DNA sequence: TGCGCCACCCAGGACGCGGCTCTGGTCAAAAACATTCAGTACTTC. Translating gives CATQDAALVKNIQYF. This chain connects TRBV10-2 to TRBJ2-4; D is ambiguous. V lost 10 bases and J 3 bases, leaving 19 bases between the germline ends. The CDR3 length is 15 residues. Per germline, CDR1 WSHSY and CDR2 SAAADI.

This clone was seen just once. This chain uses TRBV5-1 with TRBJ1-1; D gene ambiguous. Trimming cost V 7 bases and J 1 base, with 14 bases left between them. This CDR3 is built from 14 residues. Germline V gene data show CDR1 as SGHRS and CDR2 as YFSETQ. The CDR3 region is CASVLGPTNTEAFF. The CDR3 coding sequence is TGCGCCAGCGTTCTTGGACCCACGAACACTGAAGCTTTCTTT.

This clone was recorded many times. The genes are TRBV6-1 and TRBJ1-4, with a weak D call TRBD1 (5 bases). Deletions cut 6 bases from V and 3 bases from J, with 11 bases between. CDR1 and CDR2 from the germline V gene are MNHNS and SASEGT. The CDR3 is made up of 14 amino acids. The CDR3, as DNA: TGTGCCAGCAGATCAGGGAGCTCTAATGAAAAACTGTTTTTT. Its translation is CASRSGSSNEKLFF.

This clone has ten or more counts. The chain recombines TRBV6-2 or TRBV6-3 with TRBJ1-1; the D gene is possibly TRBD1 (5 bases). V was cut by 3 bases and J by 1 base, with 12 bases left in between. The CDR3 loop spans 15 amino acids. Germline lookup yields CDR1 MNHEY and CDR2 SVGEGT. In DNA form, the CDR3 reads TGTGCCAGCAGTTATTCAGGGTGGGCGAACACTGAAGCTTTCTTT. Its protein product is CASSYSGWANTEAFF.

The V call is TRBV6-5, the J call TRBJ2-7; D possibly corresponds to TRBD1 (6 bases). The CDR3 spans 13 residues. From germline, CDR1 is MNHEY and CDR2 SVGAGI. With 2 bases removed from V and 7 bases from J, the gap between germline ends came to 12 bases. The CDR3 region is CASSYRSRGEQYF. The CDR3 DNA is TGTGCCAGCAGTTACCGATCGAGGGGGGAGCAGTACTTC.

This clone is a singleton in its sample. The chain combines TRBV5-1 with TRBJ2-1; D possibly corresponds to TRBD1 (6 bases). The V gene's germline CDR1 is SGHRS and CDR2 YFSETQ. V gave up 4 bases and J gave up 6 bases, with 17 bases separating them. This CDR3 contains 15 residues. CDR3 sequence reads: CASSRDIDPGNEQFF. CDR3 nucleotide sequence: TGCGCCAGCAGCCGGGACATAGATCCAGGCAATGAGCAGTTCTTC.

This clone was seen many times. One end of the junction does not line up with germline, which may come from a read error. V usage is TRBV9 and J usage is TRBJ2-7; maybe TRBD2 (6 bases). The CDR3 is made up of 13 amino acids. Per the germline V gene, CDR1 is SGDLS and CDR2 is YYNGEE. CDR3 nucleotides: TGTGCCAGCAGGGTAGGAGGGGATTACGAGCAGTACTTC. This sequence encodes CASRVGGDYEQYF.